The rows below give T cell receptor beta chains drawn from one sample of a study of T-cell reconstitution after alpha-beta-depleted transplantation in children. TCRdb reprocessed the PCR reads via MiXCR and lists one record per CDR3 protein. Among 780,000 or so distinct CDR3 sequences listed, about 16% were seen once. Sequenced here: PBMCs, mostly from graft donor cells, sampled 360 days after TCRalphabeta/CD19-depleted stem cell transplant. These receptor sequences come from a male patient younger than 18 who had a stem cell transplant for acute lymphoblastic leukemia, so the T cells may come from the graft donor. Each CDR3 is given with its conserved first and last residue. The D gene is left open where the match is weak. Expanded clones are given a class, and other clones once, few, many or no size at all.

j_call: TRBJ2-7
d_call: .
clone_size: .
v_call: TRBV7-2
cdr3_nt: TGTGCCAGCAGCTGGAGGAAGAAGGACAGAAGCTCCTACGAGCAGTACTTC
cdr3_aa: CASSWRKKDRSSYEQYF

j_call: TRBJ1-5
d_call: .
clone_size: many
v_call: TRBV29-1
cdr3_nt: TGCAGCGTTGAACTATCGGGCGGTCAGCCCCAGCATTTT
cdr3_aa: CSVELSGGQPQHF

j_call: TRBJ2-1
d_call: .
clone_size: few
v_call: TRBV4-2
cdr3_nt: TGTGCCAGCAGCCAGTTAGCAGCTAACAATGAGCAGTTCTTC
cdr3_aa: CASSQLAANNEQFF

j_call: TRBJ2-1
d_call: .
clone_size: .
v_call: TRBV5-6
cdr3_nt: TGTGCCAGCAGCTGGCAGGGGAGATACAATGAGCAGTTCTTC
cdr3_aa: CASSWQGRYNEQFF

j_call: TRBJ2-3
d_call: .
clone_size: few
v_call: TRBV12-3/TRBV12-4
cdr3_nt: TGTGCCAGCAGCCCAACAGGGAGGGCCACAGATACGCAGTATTTT
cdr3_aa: CASSPTGRATDTQYF

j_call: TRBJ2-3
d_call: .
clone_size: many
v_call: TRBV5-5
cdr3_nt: TGTGCCACCTACCTGGGGCTAGAAGATACGCAGTATTTT
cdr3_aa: CATYLGLEDTQYF

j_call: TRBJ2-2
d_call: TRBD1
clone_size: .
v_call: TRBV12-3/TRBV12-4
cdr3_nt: TGTGCCAGCATATGGACAGGGGGTCGGGGCACCGGGGAGCTGTTTTTT
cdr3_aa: CASIWTGGRGTGELFF

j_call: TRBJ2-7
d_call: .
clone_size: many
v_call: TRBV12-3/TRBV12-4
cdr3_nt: TGTGCCAGCAGTCCCAATTTGAAAGAGCAGTACTTC
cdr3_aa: CASSPNLKEQYF

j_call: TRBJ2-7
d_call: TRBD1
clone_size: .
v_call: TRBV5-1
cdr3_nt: TGCGCCAGCAGCTGGGCGACAGGGACCTACGAGCAGTACTTC
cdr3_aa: CASSWATGTYEQYF

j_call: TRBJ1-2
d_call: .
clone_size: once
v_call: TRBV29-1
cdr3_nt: TGCAGCGTTGAAGATCTTCACGGCAACTATGGCTACACCTTC
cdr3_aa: CSVEDLHGNYGYTF

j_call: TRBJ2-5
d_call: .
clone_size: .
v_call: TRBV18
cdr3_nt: TGTGCCAGCTCACCATACTGGATGGAGGTGACGGAGACCCAGTACTTC
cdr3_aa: CASSPYWMEVTETQYF

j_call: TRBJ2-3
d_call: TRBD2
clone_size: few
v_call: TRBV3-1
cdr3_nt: TGTGCCAGCAGCCAAGTTGTCGCGGGAGGGCCAGATACGCAGTATTTT
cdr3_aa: CASSQVVAGGPDTQYF

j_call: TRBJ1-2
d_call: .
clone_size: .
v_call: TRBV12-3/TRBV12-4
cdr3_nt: TGTGCCAGCAGCCACACAGGGTCCTACACCTTC
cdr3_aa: CASSHTGSYTF

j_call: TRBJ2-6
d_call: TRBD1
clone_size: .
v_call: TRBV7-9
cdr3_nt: TGTGCCAGCAGCCCGACAGGGCTCTCTGGGGCCAACGTCCTGACTTTC
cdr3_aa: CASSPTGLSGANVLTF

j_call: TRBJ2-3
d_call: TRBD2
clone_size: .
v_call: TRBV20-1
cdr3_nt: TGCACCCTAGCGGGACCAGGCACAGATACGCAGTATTTT
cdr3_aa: CTLAGPGTDTQYF

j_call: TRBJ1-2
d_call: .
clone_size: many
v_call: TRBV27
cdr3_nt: TGTGCCAGCAGTTTCCCCCTAGGGGGACGGTATGGCTACACCTTC
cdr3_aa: CASSFPLGGRYGYTF

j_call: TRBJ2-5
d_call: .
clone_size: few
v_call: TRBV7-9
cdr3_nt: TGTGCCAGCAGCTGGGGTTCGGCAACTGGGGAGACCCAGTACTTC
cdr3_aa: CASSWGSATGETQYF

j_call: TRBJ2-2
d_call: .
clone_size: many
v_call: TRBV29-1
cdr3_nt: TGCAGCGTTGAAGAGGGTACTTCACCCAACACCGGGGAGCTGTTTTTT
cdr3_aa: CSVEEGTSPNTGELFF

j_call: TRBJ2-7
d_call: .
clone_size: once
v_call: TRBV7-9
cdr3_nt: TGTGCCAGCAGCTTAGGGTATGGGACCGAAACCTACGAGCAGTACTTC
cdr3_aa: CASSLGYGTETYEQYF

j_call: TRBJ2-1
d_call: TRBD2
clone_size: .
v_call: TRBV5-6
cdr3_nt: TGTGCCAGCAGCTTGGCCGGATCGGGAGGGGTCAATGAGCAGTTCTTC
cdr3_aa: CASSLAGSGGVNEQFF

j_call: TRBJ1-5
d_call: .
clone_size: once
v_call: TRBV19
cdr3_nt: TGTGCCAGTAGTATAGATGGATCAGGGCTTGGCAATCAGCCCCAGCATTTT
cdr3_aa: CASSIDGSGLGNQPQHF

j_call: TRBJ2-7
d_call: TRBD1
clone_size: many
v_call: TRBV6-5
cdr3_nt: TGTGCCAGCAGGACAGGGGGCGGCTACGAGCAGTACTTC
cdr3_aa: CASRTGGGYEQYF

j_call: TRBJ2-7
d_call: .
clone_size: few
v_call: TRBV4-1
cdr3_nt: TGCGCCAGCAGGGAGCTTGGGAGGATCAATTACGAGCAGTACTTC
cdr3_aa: CASRELGRINYEQYF

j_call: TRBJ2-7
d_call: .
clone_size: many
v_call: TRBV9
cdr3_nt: TGTGCCAGCAGCGTAGCTCAGGGGCTAATATACGAGCAGTACTTC
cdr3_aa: CASSVAQGLIYEQYF

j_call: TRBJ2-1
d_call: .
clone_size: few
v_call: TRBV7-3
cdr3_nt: TGTGCCAGCAGCTTAATGAAGTGGGGTGAGCAGTTCTTC
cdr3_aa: CASSLMKWGEQFF

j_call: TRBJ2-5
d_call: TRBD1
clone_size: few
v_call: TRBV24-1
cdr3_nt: TGTGCCACCAGTGATTTTTTCGCCGGGACAGGGGGATGGACCCAGTACTTC
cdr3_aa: CATSDFFAGTGGWTQYF

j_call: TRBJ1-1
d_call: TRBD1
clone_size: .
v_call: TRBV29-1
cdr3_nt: TGCAGCGTTGAAGATACGGGACAGGGTACTGAAGCTTTCTTT
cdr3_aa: CSVEDTGQGTEAFF

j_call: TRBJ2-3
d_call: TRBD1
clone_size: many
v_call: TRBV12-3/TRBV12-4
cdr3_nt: TGTGCCAGCAGGCGACAGGGGGCCACAGATACGCAGTATTTT
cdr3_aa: CASRRQGATDTQYF

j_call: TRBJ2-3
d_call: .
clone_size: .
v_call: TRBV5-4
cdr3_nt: TGTGCCAGCAGTTCCCCGGGATCGGATACGCAGTATTTT
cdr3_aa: CASSSPGSDTQYF

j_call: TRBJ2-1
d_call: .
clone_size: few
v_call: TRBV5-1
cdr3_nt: TGCGCCAGCAGCCTCGCCAGGGCGGTGAATGAGCAGTTCTTC
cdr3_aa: CASSLARAVNEQFF

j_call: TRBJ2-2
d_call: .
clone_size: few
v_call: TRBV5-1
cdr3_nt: TGCGCCAGCAGCCCGGGACATAACACCGGGGAGCTGTTTTTT
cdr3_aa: CASSPGHNTGELFF

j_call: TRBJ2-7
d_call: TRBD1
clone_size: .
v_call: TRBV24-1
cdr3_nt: TGTGCCACCAGTGATTCTCCGGGACAGGGTTCCTACGAGCAGTACTTC
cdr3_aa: CATSDSPGQGSYEQYF

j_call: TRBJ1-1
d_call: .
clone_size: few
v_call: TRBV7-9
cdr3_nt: TGTGCCAGCAGCTACGGTCCCGGGACGGTGAACACTGAAGCTTTCTTT
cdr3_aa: CASSYGPGTVNTEAFF

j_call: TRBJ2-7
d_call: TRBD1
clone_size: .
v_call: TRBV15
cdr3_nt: TGTGCCACCAGCAGAGATGTTGGACAGGGGTCCTACGAGCAGTACTTC
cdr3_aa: CATSRDVGQGSYEQYF

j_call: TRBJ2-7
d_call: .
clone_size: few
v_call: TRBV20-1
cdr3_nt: TGCAGTGCTGGCGGCACAGTATTTTACGAGCAGTACTTC
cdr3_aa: CSAGGTVFYEQYF

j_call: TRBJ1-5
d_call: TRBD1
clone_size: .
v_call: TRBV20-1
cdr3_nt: TGCAGTGCTAGAGATGGGGGACAGGTGGGTTGGCCCCAGCATTTT
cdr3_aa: CSARDGGQVGWPQHF

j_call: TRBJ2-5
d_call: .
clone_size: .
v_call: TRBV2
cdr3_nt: TGTGCCAGCAGTCCTAGCGACAGACCACAAGAGACCCAGTACTTC
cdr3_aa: CASSPSDRPQETQYF

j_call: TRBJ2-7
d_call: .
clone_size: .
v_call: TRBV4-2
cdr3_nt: TGTGCCAGCAGCCAAGAGGGGTCGGTTCCTACCTACGAGCAGTACTTC
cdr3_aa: CASSQEGSVPTYEQYF

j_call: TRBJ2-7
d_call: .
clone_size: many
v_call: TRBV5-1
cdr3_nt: TGTGCCAGCAGTTTATTCTCCTACGAGCAGTACTTC
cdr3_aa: CASSLFSYEQYF

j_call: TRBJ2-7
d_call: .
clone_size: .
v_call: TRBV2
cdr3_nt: TGTGCCAGCAGTGAGAAAACAGGTCGCGGCGACGAGCAGTACTTC
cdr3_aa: CASSEKTGRGDEQYF

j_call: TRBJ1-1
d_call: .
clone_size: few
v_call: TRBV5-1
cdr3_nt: TGCGCCAGCAGCTTTCAGGGGTCCCTGAACACTGAAGCTTTCTTT
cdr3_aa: CASSFQGSLNTEAFF

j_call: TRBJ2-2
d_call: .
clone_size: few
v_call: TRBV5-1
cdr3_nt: TGCGCCAGCAGCTACTCGACAGGCAGTGGCGGGGAGCTGTTTTTT
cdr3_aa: CASSYSTGSGGELFF

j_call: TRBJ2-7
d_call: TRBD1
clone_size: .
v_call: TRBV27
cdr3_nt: TGTGCCAGCAGTTCACCGGGACAGGGGAGCCACGAGCAGTACTTC
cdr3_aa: CASSSPGQGSHEQYF

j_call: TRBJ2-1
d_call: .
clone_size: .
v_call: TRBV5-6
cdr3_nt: TGTGCCAGCACCTCTGGTGACAATGAGCAGTTCTTC
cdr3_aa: CASTSGDNEQFF

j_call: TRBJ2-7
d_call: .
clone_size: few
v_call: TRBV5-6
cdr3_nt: TGTGCCAGCAGCTGGTGGGGGGACAACAAGCAGTACTTC
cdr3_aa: CASSWWGDNKQYF

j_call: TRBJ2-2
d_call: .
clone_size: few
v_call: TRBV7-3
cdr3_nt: TGTGCCAGCAGCAAAGGACACAACACCGGGGAGCTGTTTTTT
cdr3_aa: CASSKGHNTGELFF

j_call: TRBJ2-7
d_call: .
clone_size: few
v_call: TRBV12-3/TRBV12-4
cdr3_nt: TGTGCCAGCACCTACGGTTACGACAGGCAAGCCTACGAGCAGTACTTC
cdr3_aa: CASTYGYDRQAYEQYF

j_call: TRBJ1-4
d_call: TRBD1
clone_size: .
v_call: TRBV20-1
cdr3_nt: TGCAGTGCGTCCGGGACAGGGAAGACGACAACTAATGAAAAACTGTTTTTT
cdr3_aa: CSASGTGKTTTNEKLFF

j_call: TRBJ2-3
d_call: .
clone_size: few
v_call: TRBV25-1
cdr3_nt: TGTGCCAGCAGTGACTGGGACGGTAGAGATACGCAGTATTTT
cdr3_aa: CASSDWDGRDTQYF

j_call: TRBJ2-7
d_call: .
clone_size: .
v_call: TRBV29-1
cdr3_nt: TGCAGCGTAAGCAGGGGGTCTAGCGTAACCCGGGGCGAGCAGTACTTC
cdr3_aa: CSVSRGSSVTRGEQYF

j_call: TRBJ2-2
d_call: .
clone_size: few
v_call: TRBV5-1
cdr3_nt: TGCGCCAGCAGCTTGACGGGGCTGACCGGGGAGCTGTTTTTT
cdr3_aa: CASSLTGLTGELFF

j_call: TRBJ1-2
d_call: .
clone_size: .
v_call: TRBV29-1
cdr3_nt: TGCAGCGTTGTGGCAGGGATGGGTGGCTACACCTTC
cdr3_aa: CSVVAGMGGYTF

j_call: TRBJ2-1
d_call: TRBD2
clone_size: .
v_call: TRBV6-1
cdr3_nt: TGTGCCAGCAGTGAGTCTAGCGGGAGGGATGAGCAGTTCTTC
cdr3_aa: CASSESSGRDEQFF